Sequencing of this T cell receptor beta chain was carried out in a study of CD8+ T cells in alopecia areata (dated by TCRdb to the late 2010s). As for the study more broadly: The treated patients, all with moderate-to-severe alopecia areata, were enrolled in an open-label pilot trial of oral tofacitinib given at 5 to 10 mg twice daily. Patients received tofacitinib for 6 to 18 months and were then followed off drug for 6 months to check for delayed response and recurrence. The SALT score, which quantifies the percentage of affected scalp surface area, was used to measure disease severity in treated patients. To study T cell clonal expansion in alopecia areata, the researchers applied high-throughput TCRbeta sequencing to both the C3H/HeJ mouse model and human patients. Human TCRbeta sequencing covered scalp tissue and sorted CD4+ and CD8+ peripheral blood T cells from patchy and totalis/universalis alopecia areata patients and healthy controls. Biopsies were taken from tofacitinib-treated patients at baseline and at 4 and 24 weeks of treatment, and a later scalp biopsy was taken in several of the tofacitinib-treated patients. Scalp clonality was compared among normal scalp (n=4), patchy alopecia areata scalp (n=8), and alopecia totalis/universalis scalp (n=8). RNA was obtained with the PAXgene miRNA kit for fixed scalp, the miRNeasy kit for PBMCs, and the RNeasy kit for mouse skin. Amplification of TCRbeta CDR3 regions was done by immunoSEQ multiplex PCR using 35 Vbeta forward primers and 13 Jbeta reverse primers.

Taken with the paper, the label for time point translates to: about 4 weeks on oral tofacitinib. The treatment or condition tag for this specimen amounts to: oral pan-JAK inhibitor, 5-10 mg twice daily. Lesional scalp punch biopsies and peripheral blood were obtained from alopecia areata patients. PBMCs were isolated by density centrifugation and stained for CD3, CD4 and CD8, after which CD4+ and CD8+ T cells were sorted on a FACSAria. The research as a whole found: Shared TCR sequences between patients were less evident than in mice, which may be partly attributable to HLA diversity in the patient population. Many expanded lesional clones were found to persist in scalp and blood during tofacitinib treatment, and relapse after treatment cessation may be partly explained by this persistence. Compared with normal scalp, lesional scalp had higher clonality and more expanded CD8+ clones, particularly in alopecia totalis/universalis, a pattern that suggests antigenic drive. With tofacitinib, both scalp clonality and the number of expanded CD8+ clones among the top 100 scalp clones went down significantly. Resident alphabeta T cells in normal human skin are also sequenced, complicating scalp TCR repertoire analysis, unlike mouse skin dominated by gammadelta T cells. Because the treated cohort was small and had only one nonresponder, larger studies are needed to examine links between baseline CD8+ expansion and response.

Libraries were built with the immunoSEQ multiplex PCR assay. For TCR sequencing, RNA was extracted from every sample and reverse transcribed into cDNA to serve as template. SuperScript III was used for first-strand cDNA synthesis, primed with a 2:1 mix of oligo-dT and random hexamers. Amplification bias was assessed with a synthetic immune receptor repertoire, and residual bias was removed computationally. Under the source paper's analysis protocol: Raw reads were preprocessed to remove errors, and CDR3 was defined according to IMGT conventions as the region from the conserved cysteine to phenylalanine. Clonality was computed by normalizing Shannon entropy by log2 of the number of productive unique TCRs and subtracting the result from 1. CD4 or CD8 identity of scalp clones was inferred by cross-referencing scalp TCRbeta sequences with sorted blood CD4 and CD8 repertoires. TCRdb provides this immuneACCESS table in a form limited to in-frame rearrangements. Some clones are lacking; in checked studies, under half of them reflect an unresolved V gene, and why the rest are absent is not known. That table supplies the V and J calls and clone size; D and trimming were determined from the DNA. This sample is represented by 120,000 to 150,000 clones; 80% to 90% of them were singletons. The ten largest clones represent roughly 25% of the sample.

To note about this clone: Its antigen is still unknown. The record has no base qualities; no much larger clone is one base away.

The sample consisted of CD8+ T cells sorted from blood, taken at week 4, from a patient treated with tofacitinib. This receptor was obtained from a human donor with alopecia areata.

The CDR3: CATSRGGASNQPQHF. The DNA sequence is TGTGCCACCAGCAGAGGGGGGGCTAGCAATCAGCCCCAGCATTTT. The chain uses TRBV15 and TRBJ1-5; a tentative D call is TRBD1 (6 bases match). The junction shows trimming of 1 base on V and 0 bases on J, plus 7 bases between the germline ends. The CDR1 and CDR2 encoded by the germline V gene (reference sequence) are LNHNV and YYDKDF. Reading from cysteine to phenylalanine, the CDR3 counts 15 amino acids. The kept DNA is CDR3 alone, 45 bases in frame from the first base.